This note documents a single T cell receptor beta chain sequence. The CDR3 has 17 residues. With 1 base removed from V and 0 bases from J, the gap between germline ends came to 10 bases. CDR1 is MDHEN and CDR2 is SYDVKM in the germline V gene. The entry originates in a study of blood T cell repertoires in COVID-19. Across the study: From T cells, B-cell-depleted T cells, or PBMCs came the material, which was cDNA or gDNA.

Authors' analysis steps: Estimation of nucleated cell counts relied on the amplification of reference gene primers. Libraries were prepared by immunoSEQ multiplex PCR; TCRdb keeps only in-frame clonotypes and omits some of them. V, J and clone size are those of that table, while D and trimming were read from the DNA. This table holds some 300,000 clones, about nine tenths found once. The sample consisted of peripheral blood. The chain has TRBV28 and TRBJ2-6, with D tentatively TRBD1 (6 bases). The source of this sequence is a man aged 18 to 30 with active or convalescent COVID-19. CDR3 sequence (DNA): TGTGCCAGCAGTTTATCAAGACAGGACTCTGGGGCCAACGTCCTGACTTTC. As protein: CASSLSRQDSGANVLTF.